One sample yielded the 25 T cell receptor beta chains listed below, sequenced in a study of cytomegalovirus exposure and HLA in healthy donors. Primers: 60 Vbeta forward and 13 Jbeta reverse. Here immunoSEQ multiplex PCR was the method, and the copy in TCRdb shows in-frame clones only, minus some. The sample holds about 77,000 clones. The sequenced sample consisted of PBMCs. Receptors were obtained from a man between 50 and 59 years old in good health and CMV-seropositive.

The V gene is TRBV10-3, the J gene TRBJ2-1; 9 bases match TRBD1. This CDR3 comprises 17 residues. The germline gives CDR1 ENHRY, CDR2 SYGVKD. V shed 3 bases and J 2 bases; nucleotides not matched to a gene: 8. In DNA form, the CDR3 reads TGTGCCATCAGTGATTTGAGGGGGGACAGGGCCTACAATGAGCAGTTCTTC. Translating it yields CAISDLRGDRAYNEQFF.

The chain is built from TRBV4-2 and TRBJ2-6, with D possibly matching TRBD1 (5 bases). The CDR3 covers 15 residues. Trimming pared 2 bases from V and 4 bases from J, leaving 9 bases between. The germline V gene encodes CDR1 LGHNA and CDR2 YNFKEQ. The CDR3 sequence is CASSQQGRGANVLTF. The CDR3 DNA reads TGTGCCAGCAGCCAACAGGGCCGAGGGGCCAACGTCCTGACTTTC.

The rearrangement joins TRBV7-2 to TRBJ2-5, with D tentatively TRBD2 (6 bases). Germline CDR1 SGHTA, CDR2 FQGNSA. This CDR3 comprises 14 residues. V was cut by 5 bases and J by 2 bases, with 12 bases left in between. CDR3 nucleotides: TGTGCCAGCAGCCCCCGGGACTCTCAAGAGACCCAGTACTTC. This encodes CASSPRDSQETQYF.

CDR3 region: CASSRDAGDEQYF. CDR3 coding DNA: TGCGCCAGCAGCCGGGACGCAGGGGACGAGCAGTACTTC. V gene TRBV5-1 combines with J gene TRBJ2-7; D possibly corresponds to TRBD1 (6 bases). Germline V gene data show CDR1 as SGHRS and CDR2 as YFSETQ. V lost 4 bases and J lost 5, with 13 bases in between. The CDR3 contains 13 residues. The full variable domain, in which reference TRBV5-1 and TRBJ2-7 provide the parts outside the CDR3, is KAGVTQTPRYLIKTRGQQVTLSCSPISGHRSVSWYQQTPGQGLQFLFEYFSETQRNKGNFPGRFSGRQFSNSRSEMNVSTLELGDSALYLCASSRDAGDEQYFGPGTRLTVT.

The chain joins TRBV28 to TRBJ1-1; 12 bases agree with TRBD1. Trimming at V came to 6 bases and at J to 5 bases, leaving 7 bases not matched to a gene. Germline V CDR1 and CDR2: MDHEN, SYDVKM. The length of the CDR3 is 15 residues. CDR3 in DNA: TGTGCCAGCAGGACTAGGGACAGGGGGCAAACTGAAGCTTTCTTT. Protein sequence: CASRTRDRGQTEAFF.

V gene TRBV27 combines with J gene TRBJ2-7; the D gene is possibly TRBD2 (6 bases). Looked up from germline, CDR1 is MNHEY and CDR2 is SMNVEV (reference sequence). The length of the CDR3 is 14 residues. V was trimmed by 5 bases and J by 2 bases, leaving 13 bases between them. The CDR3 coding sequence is TGTGCCAGCAGTCCAGCGGGCCTCACCTACGAGCAGTACTTC. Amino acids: CASSPAGLTYEQYF.

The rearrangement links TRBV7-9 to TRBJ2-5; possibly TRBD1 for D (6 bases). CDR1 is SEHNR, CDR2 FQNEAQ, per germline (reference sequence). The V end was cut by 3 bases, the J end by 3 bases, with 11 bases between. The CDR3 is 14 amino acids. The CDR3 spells CASSLTQGKETQYF. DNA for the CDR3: TGTGCCAGCAGCTTGACGCAGGGGAAAGAGACCCAGTACTTC.

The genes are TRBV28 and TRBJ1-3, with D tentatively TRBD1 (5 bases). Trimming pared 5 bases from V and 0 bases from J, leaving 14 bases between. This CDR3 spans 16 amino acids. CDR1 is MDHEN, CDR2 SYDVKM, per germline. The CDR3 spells CASSPYYRSSGNTIYF. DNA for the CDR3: TGTGCCAGCAGTCCCTACTACAGGAGCTCTGGAAACACCATATATTTT.

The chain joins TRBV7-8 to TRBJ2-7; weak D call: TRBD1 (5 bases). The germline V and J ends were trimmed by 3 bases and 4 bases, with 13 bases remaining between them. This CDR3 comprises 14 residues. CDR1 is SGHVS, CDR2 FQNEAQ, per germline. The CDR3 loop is CASSLDMLRYEQYF. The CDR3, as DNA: TGTGCCAGCAGCTTGGACATGCTCAGGTACGAGCAGTACTTC.

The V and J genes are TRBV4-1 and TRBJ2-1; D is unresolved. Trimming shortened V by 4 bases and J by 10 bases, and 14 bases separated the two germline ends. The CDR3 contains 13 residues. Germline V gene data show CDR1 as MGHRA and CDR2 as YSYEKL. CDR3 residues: CASSPPGLEEQFF. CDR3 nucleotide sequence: TGCGCCAGCAGCCCCCCCGGCCTAGAGGAGCAGTTCTTC.

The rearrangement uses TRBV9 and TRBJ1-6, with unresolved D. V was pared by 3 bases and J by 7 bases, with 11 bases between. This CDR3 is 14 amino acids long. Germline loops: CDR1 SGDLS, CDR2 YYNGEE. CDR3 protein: CASSEGGVNSPLHF. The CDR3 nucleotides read TGTGCCAGCAGCGAGGGAGGCGTAAATTCACCCCTCCACTTT.

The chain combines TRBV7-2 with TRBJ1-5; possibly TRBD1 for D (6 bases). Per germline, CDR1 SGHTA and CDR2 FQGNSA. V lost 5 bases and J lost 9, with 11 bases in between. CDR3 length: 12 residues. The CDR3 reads CASSPGDRPQHF. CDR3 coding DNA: TGTGCCAGCAGCCCAGGGGATAGGCCCCAGCATTTT. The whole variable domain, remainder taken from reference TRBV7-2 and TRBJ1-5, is GAGVSQSPSNKVTEKGKDVELRCDPISGHTALYWYRQSLGQGLEFLIYFQGNSAPDKSGLPSDRFSAERTGGSVSTLTIQRTQQEDSAVYLCASSPGDRPQHFGDGTRLSIL.

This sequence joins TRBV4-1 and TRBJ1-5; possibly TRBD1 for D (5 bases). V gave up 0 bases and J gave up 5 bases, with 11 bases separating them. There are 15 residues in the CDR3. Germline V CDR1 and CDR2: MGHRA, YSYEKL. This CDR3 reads CASSQDSGHDQPQHF. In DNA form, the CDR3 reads TGCGCCAGCAGCCAAGATTCAGGGCATGATCAGCCCCAGCATTTT.

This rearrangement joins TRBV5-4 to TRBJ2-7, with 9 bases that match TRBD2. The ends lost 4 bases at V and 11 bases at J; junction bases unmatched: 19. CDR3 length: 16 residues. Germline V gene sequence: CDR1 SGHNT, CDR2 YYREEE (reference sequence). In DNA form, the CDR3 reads TGTGCCAGCAGCCCAGGGGTAGCGGGAGATTCGCGGGAGGAGTACTTC. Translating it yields CASSPGVAGDSREEYF.

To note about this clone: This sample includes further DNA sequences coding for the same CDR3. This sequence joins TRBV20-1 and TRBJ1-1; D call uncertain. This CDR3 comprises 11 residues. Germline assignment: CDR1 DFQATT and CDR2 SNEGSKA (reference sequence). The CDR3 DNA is TGCAGGGGCTCAGGGAACACTGAAGCTTTCTTT. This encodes CRGSGNTEAFF.

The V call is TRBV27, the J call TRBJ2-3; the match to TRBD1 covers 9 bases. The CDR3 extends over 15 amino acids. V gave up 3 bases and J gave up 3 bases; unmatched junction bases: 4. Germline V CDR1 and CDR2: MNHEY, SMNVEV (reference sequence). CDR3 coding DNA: TGTGCCAGCAGTTTCGGGACAGGGCATACAGATACGCAGTATTTT. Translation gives CASSFGTGHTDTQYF.

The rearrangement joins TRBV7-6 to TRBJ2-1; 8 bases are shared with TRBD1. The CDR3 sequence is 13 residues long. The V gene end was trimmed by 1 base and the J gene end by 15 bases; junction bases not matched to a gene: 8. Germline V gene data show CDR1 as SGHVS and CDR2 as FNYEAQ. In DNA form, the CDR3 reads TGTGCCAGCAGCTTAGATGACAGGGGAGGATGGTTCTTC. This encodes CASSLDDRGGWFF.

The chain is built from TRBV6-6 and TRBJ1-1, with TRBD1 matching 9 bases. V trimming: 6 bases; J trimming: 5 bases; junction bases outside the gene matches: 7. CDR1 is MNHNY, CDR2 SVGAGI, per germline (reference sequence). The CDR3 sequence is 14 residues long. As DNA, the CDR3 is TGTGCCAGCAGCCCCGGACAGGGGTGGACTGAAGCTTTCTTT. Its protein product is CASSPGQGWTEAFF.

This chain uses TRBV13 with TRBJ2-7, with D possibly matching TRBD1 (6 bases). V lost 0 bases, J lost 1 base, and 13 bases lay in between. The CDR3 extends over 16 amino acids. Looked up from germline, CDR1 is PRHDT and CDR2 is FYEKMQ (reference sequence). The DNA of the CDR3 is TGTGCCAGCAGCTTAGGCGGGACACTTACTTCCTACGAGCAGTACTTC. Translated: CASSLGGTLTSYEQYF.

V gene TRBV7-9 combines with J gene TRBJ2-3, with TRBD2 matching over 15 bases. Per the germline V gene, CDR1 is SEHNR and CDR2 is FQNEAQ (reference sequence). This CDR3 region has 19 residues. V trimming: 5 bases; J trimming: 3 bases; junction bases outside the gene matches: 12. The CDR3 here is CASSPRGTSGGSITDTQYF. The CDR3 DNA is TGTGCCAGCAGCCCCCGAGGGACTAGCGGGGGGTCTATTACAGATACGCAGTATTTT.

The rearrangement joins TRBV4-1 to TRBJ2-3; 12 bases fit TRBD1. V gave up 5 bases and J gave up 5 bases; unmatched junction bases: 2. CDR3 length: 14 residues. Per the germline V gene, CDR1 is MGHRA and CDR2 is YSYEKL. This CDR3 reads CASSGTGGEDTQYF. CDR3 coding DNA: TGCGCCAGCAGCGGGACAGGGGGCGAAGATACGCAGTATTTT.

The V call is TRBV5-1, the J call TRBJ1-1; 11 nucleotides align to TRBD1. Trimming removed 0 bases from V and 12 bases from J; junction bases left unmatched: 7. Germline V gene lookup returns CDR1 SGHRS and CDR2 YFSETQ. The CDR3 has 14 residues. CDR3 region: CASSLDGTGGVTFF. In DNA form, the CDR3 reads TGCGCCAGCAGCTTGGATGGGACAGGGGGGGTAACTTTCTTT.

The CDR3 reads CASSQTVSGANVLTF. The DNA of the CDR3 is TGTGCCAGCTCTCAAACAGTCTCTGGGGCCAACGTCCTGACTTTC. The gene calls are TRBV18 and TRBJ2-6; D not certain. The CDR3 runs to 15 residues. Germline V lookup: CDR1 KGHSH, CDR2 LQKENI. The V and J ends lost 6 bases and 0 bases respectively, with 9 bases between them.

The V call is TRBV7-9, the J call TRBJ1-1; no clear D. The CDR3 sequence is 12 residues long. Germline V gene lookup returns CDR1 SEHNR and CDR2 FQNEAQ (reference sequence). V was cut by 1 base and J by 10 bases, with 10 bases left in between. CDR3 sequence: CASSLEASRAFF. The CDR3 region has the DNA TGTGCCAGCAGCTTAGAAGCGTCAAGAGCTTTCTTT.

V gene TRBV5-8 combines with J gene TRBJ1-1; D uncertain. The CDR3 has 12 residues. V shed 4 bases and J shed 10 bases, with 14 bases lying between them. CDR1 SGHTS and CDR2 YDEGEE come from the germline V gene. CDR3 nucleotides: TGTGCCAGCAGCATTGAGGCTCGCCCAGCTTTCTTT. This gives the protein CASSIEARPAFF.